Presented here are 10 T cell receptor beta chains from one specimen sequenced in a study of glioma-infiltrating T cells after dendritic cell vaccination. Only in-frame clones appear in the TCRdb table, and some are missing; sequencing was by immunoSEQ multiplex PCR. The sample shows under 5,000 clones, approximately 95% of them seen only once. Specimen: blood, collected before dendritic cell vaccination. These receptors originate from a human donor with glioblastoma.

The V call is TRBV19, the J call TRBJ1-5, with TRBD1 as a possible D gene (5 bases). V was clipped by 2 bases and J by 2 bases, with 10 bases between them. The CDR3 loop spans 15 amino acids. Looked up from germline, CDR1 is LNHDA and CDR2 is SQIVND (reference sequence). The CDR3 nucleotides read TGTGCCAGTAGTATAACCGGGGGTGGCAATCAGCCCCAGCATTTT. Translated: CASSITGGGNQPQHF.

The CDR3 spells CASSEGAPSRYTF. The CDR3, as DNA: TGTGCCAGCAGTGAGGGGGCCCCTTCACGCTACACCTTC. The chain combines TRBV6-1 with TRBJ1-2; weak D call: TRBD1 (6 bases). Germline lookup yields CDR1 MNHNS and CDR2 SASEGT. V was cut by 3 bases and J by 9 bases, with 14 bases left in between. The CDR3 totals 13 residues.

The genes are TRBV6-5 and TRBJ1-5, with 10 positions matching TRBD1. Germline V gives CDR1 MNHEY, CDR2 SVGAGI. After removal of 6 bases from V and 6 bases from J, the junction contained 5 bases not matched to a gene. There are 14 residues in the CDR3. DNA of the CDR3: TGTGCCAGCAGCCGCGACAGGGGGCGTCAGCCCCAGCATTTT. It specifies CASSRDRGRQPQHF.

The chain carries TRBV28 and TRBJ2-7, with TRBD2 matching 8 bases. The CDR3 has 16 amino acids. Germline V lookup: CDR1 MDHEN, CDR2 SYDVKM. V lost 1 base to trimming and J lost 4 bases; unmatched junction nucleotides: 9. The CDR3 sequence is CASSLLVGAGGYEQYF. The CDR3 nucleotides read TGTGCCAGCAGTTTATTGGTTGGTGCGGGAGGATACGAGCAGTACTTC.

This clone occurred once. The V call is TRBV29-1, the J call TRBJ1-1; 8 nucleotides match TRBD1. Germline assignment: CDR1 SQVTM and CDR2 ANQGSEA. CDR3 length equals 12 residues. CDR3 nucleotide sequence: TGCAGGTTGGGACAGGAGAACACTGAAGCTTTCTTT. Translated: CRLGQENTEAFF.

This rearrangement joins TRBV29-1 to TRBJ1-2; a possible D gene is TRBD1 (6 bases). Trimming left V 6 bases short and J 3 bases short, with 17 bases between. Germline V gives CDR1 SQVTM, CDR2 ANQGSEA. The CDR3 is made up of 14 amino acids. The CDR3 nucleotides are TGCAGCGTGCCCACCCCCGACAGGTACTATGGCTACACCTTC. Translation: CSVPTPDRYYGYTF.

The rearrangement links TRBV5-5 to TRBJ1-1; 11 bases align to TRBD1. The CDR3 is made up of 16 amino acids. V was pared by 4 bases and J by 6 bases, with 11 bases of the junction left unmatched. In germline, CDR1 is SGHKS, CDR2 YYEKEE (reference sequence). The CDR3 sequence: CASSPYWTGGSPEAFF. CDR3 DNA sequence: TGTGCCAGCAGCCCATATTGGACAGGGGGCTCACCTGAAGCTTTCTTT. Full variable domain (remainder filled in from reference TRBV5-5 and TRBJ1-1): DAGVTQSPTHLIKTRGQQVTLRCSPISGHKSVSWYQQVLGQGPQFIFQYYEKEERGRGNFPDRFSARQFPNYSSELNVNALLLGDSALYLCASSPYWTGGSPEAFFGQGTRLTVV.

The V and J genes are TRBV7-9 and TRBJ2-7; D ambiguous. The germline V gene has CDR1 SEHNR and CDR2 FQNEAQ (reference sequence). Deletions cut 5 bases from V and 3 bases from J, with 5 bases between. The CDR3 contains 11 residues. The CDR3 DNA follows: TGTGCCAGCAGCCTATTCTACGAGCAGTACTTC. Protein sequence: CASSLFYEQYF.

J is TRBJ2-7 and V is TRBV18, with D perhaps matching TRBD1 (6 bases). There are 17 residues in the CDR3. Germline V lookup: CDR1 KGHSH, CDR2 LQKENI. V was clipped by 4 bases and J by 9 bases, with 28 bases between them. Written as DNA, the CDR3 is TGTGCCAGCTCACAAGGCAACAGGGCGACAAGCACTACGGGGCAGTACTTC. Protein: CASSQGNRATSTTGQYF.

The gene calls are TRBV10-3 and TRBJ1-1; 11 bases fit TRBD1. J lost 1 base, V lost 10 bases, and 8 bases had no gene match. Germline lookup yields CDR1 ENHRY and CDR2 SYGVKD. The CDR3 has 15 amino acids. CDR3 nucleotides: TGTGCCACCGGCAGGACAGGGGGCAAGAACACTGAAGCTTTCTTT. Its translation is CATGRTGGKNTEAFF.